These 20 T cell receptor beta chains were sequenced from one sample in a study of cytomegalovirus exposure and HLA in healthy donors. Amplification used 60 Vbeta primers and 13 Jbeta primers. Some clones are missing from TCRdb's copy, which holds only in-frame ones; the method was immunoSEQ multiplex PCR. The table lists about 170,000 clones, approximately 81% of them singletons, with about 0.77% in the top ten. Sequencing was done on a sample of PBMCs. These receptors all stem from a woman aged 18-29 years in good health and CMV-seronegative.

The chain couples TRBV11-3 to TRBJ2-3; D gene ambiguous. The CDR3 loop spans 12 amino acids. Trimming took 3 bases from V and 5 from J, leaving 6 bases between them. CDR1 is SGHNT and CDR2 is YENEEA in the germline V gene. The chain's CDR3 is CASSLGRDTQYF. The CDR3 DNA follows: TGTGCCAGCAGCTTGGGCCGAGATACGCAGTATTTT.

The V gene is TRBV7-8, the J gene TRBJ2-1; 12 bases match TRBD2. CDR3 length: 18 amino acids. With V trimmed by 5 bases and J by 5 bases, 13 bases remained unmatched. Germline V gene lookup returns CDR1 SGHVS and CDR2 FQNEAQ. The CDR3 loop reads CASSRALAGGPSNNEQFF. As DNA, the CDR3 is TGTGCCAGCAGCCGCGCCCTAGCGGGAGGGCCCTCTAACAATGAGCAGTTCTTC. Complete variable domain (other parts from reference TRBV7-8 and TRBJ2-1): GAGVSQSPRYKVAKRGQDVALRCDPISGHVSLFWYQQALGQGPEFLTYFQNEAQLDKSGLPSDRFFAERPEGSVSTLKIQRTQQEDSAVYLCASSRALAGGPSNNEQFFGPGTRLTVL.

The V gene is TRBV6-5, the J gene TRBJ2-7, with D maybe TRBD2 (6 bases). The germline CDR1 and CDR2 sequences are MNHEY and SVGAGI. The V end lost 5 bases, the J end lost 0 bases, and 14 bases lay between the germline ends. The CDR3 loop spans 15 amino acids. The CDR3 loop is CASSPKAGTSYEQYF. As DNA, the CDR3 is TGTGCCAGCAGTCCCAAGGCGGGGACCTCCTACGAGCAGTACTTC.

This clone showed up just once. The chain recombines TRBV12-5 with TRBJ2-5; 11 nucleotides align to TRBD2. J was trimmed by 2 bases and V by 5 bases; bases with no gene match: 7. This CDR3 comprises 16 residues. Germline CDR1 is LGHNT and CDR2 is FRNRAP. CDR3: CASGRTSGSRQETQYF. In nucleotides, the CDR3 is TGTGCTAGTGGTCGAACTAGCGGGAGTAGGCAAGAGACCCAGTACTTC.

The chain's CDR3 is CASRTRQGGEEYF. The CDR3, as DNA: TGCGCCAGCAGAACGAGGCAGGGTGGAGAGGAGTACTTC. This chain links TRBV5-1 with TRBJ2-7, with a weak D call TRBD1 (5 bases). The CDR3 is 13 residues long. Germline V lookup: CDR1 SGHRS, CDR2 YFSETQ. V was clipped by 5 bases and J by 11 bases, with 20 bases between them.

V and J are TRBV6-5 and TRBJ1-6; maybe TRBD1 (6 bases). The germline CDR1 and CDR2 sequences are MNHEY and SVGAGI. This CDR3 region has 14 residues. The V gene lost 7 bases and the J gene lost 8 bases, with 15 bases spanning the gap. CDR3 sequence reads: CASKRGGFDSPLHF. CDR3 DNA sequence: TGTGCCAGCAAAAGGGGGGGGTTTGATTCACCCCTCCACTTT.

The CDR3 sequence: CASSLSTSGRYPDTQYF. In DNA, the CDR3 is TGCGCCAGCAGCTTATCGACTAGCGGGAGATACCCAGATACGCAGTATTTT. V usage is TRBV5-1 and J usage is TRBJ2-3, with 12 bases matching TRBD2. Trimming took 2 bases from V and 4 from J; bases not matched to a gene: 8. CDR3 length: 17 amino acids. Germline loops: CDR1 SGHRS, CDR2 YFSETQ.

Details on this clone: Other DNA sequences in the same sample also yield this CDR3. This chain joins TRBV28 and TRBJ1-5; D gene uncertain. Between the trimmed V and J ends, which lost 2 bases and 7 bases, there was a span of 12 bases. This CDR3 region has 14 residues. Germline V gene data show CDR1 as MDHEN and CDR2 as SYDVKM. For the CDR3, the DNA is TGTGCCAGCAGTTTAACTCCCGAGCACCAGCCCCAGCATTTT. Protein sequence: CASSLTPEHQPQHF.

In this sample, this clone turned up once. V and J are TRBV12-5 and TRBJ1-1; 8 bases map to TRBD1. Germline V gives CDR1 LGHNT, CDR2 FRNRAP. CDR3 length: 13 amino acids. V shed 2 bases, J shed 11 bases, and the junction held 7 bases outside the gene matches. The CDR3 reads CASGLWNRGKAFF. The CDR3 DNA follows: TGTGCTAGTGGTTTGTGGAACAGGGGGAAGGCTTTCTTT. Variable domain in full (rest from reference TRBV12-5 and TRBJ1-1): DARVTQTPRHKVTEMGQEVTMRCQPILGHNTVFWYRQTMMQGLELLAYFRNRAPLDDSGMPKDRFSAEMPDATLATLKIQPSEPRDSAVYFCASGLWNRGKAFFGQGTRLTVV.

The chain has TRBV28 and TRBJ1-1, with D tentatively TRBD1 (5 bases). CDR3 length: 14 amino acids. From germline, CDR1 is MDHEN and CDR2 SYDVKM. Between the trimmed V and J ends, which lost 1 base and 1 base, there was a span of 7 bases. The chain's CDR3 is CASSLYQGNTEAFF. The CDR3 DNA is TGTGCCAGCAGTTTATATCAGGGGAACACTGAAGCTTTCTTT.

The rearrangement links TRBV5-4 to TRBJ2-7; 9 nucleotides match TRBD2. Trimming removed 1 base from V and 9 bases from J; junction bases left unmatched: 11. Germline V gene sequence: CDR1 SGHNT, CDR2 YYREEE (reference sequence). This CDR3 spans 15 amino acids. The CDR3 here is CASSLTSGLVRAQYF. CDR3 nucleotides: TGTGCCAGCAGCTTGACTAGCGGGTTGGTTCGCGCGCAGTACTTC.

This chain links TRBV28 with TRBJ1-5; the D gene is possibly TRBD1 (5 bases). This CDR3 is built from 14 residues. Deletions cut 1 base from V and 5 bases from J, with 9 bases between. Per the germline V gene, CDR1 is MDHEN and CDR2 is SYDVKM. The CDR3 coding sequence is TGTGCCAGCAGTTTATACGGCAGGGATCAGCCCCAGCATTTT. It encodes CASSLYGRDQPQHF.

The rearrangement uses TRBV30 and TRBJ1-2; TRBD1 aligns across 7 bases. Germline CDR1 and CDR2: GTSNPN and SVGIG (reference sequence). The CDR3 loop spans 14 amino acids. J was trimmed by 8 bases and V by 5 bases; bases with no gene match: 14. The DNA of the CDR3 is TGTGCCTGGGAGGGGGCCACAGAGGCATTCGGCTACACCTTC. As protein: CAWEGATEAFGYTF. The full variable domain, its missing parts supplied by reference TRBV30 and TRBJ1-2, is SQTIHQWPATLVQPVGSPLSLECTVEGTSNPNLYWYRQAAGRGLQLLFYSVGIGQISSEVPQNLSASRPQDRQFILSSKKLLLSDSGFYLCAWEGATEAFGYTFGSGTRLTVV.

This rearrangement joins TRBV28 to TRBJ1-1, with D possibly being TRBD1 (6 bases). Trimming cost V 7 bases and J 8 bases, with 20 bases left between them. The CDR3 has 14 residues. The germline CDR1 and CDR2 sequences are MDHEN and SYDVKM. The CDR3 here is CASIGGGSMAEAFF. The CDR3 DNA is TGTGCCAGCATAGGGGGGGGATCAATGGCGGAAGCTTTCTTT.

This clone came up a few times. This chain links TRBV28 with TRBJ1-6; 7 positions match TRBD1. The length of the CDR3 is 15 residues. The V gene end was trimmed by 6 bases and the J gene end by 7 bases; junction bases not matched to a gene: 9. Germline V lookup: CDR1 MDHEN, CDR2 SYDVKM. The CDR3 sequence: CASSPQEDRNSPLHF. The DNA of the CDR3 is TGTGCCAGCAGCCCTCAGGAGGACAGGAATTCACCCCTCCACTTT.

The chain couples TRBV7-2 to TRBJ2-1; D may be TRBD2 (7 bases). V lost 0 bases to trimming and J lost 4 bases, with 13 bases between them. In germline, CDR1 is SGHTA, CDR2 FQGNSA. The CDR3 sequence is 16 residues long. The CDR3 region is CASSLAGGGPYNEQFF. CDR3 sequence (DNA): TGTGCCAGCAGCTTAGCGGGAGGGGGGCCTTACAATGAGCAGTTCTTC.

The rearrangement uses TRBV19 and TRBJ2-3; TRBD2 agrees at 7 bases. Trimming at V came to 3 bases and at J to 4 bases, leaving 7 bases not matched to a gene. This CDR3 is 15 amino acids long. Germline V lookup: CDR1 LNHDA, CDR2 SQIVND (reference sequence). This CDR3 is CASSIRREMPDTQYF. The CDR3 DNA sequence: TGTGCCAGTAGTATTCGGCGGGAGATGCCAGATACGCAGTATTTT.

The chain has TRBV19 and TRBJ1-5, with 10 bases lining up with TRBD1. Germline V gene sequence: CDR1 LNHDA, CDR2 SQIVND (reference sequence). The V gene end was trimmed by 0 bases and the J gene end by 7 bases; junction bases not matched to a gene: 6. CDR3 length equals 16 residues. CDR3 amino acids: CASSIETGGARQPQHF. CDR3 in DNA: TGTGCCAGTAGTATAGAGACAGGGGGCGCGAGACAGCCCCAGCATTTT.

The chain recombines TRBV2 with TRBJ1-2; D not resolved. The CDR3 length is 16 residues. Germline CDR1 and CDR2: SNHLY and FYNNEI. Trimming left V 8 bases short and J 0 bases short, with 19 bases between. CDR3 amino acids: CASGRDFRSANYGYTF. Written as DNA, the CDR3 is TGTGCCAGCGGCCGGGATTTTAGATCCGCTAACTATGGCTACACCTTC.

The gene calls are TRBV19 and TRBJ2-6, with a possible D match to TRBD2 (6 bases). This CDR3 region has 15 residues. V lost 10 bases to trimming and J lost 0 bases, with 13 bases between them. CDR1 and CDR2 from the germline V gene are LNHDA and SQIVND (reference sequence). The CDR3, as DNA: TGTGCCACCGAGGCGGGGAACTCTGGGGCCAACGTCCTGACTTTC. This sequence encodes CATEAGNSGANVLTF.